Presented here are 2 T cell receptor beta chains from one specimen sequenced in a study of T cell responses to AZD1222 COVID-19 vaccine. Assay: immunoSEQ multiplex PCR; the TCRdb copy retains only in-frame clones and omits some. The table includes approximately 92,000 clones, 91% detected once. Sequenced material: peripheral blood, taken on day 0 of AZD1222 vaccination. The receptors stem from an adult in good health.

CDR3 loop: CASMGQQGPNEKLFF. For the CDR3, the DNA is TGTGCCAGCATGGGGCAACAGGGGCCTAATGAAAAACTGTTTTTT. The rearrangement uses TRBV2 and TRBJ1-4, with 7 bases that match TRBD1. V shed 7 bases and J 3 bases; nucleotides not matched to a gene: 8. The CDR3 loop spans 15 amino acids. The germline gives CDR1 SNHLY, CDR2 FYNNEI.

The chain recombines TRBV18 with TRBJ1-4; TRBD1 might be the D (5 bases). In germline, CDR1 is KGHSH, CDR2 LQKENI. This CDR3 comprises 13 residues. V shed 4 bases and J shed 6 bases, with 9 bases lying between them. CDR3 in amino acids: CASSRGRDEKLFF. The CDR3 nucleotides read TGTGCCAGCTCACGGGGCCGCGATGAAAAACTGTTTTTT.